One sample yielded the 7 T cell receptor beta chains listed below, sequenced in a study of T cells in Graves' hyperthyroidism and ophthalmopathy. Regions amplified from RNA transcripts were the TCR beta CDR3 regions. The primer set for the first-round RT-PCR of the TCR CDR3 was HTBI. TCRdb ran MiXCR on the multiplex PCR reads and lists one entry per CDR3 protein. The repertoire holds approximately 510,000 distinct CDR3 sequences, with approximately 48% as singletons. Sequencing was done on a sample of peripheral blood or thyroid tissue (not recorded which). The receptors stem from an adult woman with Graves' disease, either hyperthyroidism or ophthalmopathy (not recorded which).

The V and J genes are TRBV7-8 and TRBJ2-7, with a weak D call TRBD1 (6 bases). V lost 5 bases, J lost 4 bases, and 12 bases lay in between. Germline CDR1 is SGHVS and CDR2 is FQNEAQ. CDR3 size: 13 residues. Here the CDR3 reads CASSRRQAYEQYF. The CDR3 nucleotides read TGTGCCAGCAGCAGACGACAGGCGTACGAGCAGTACTTC.

The chain couples TRBV25-1 to TRBJ1-2; 11 bases are a match to TRBD1. The length of the CDR3 is 15 residues. V gave up 6 bases and J gave up 6 bases; unmatched junction bases: 9. Per germline, CDR1 MGHDK and CDR2 SYGVNS. The CDR3 sequence is CASRGSGQGVDGYTF. The CDR3 region has the DNA TGTGCCAGCAGAGGATCGGGACAGGGGGTTGATGGCTACACCTTC.

The chain combines TRBV2 with TRBJ2-2; D is unclear. Germline V lookup: CDR1 SNHLY, CDR2 FYNNEI. Trimming left V 7 bases short and J 7 bases short, with 16 bases between. This CDR3 is built from 14 residues. The DNA of the CDR3 is TGTGCCAGCAACCGGGCCCAGCGCATCGGGGAGCTGTTTTTT. It is translated as CASNRAQRIGELFF.

This chain links TRBV7-8 with TRBJ2-7; TRBD1 might be the D (5 bases). V was trimmed by 4 bases and J by 1 base, leaving 11 bases between them. CDR1 is SGHVS and CDR2 is FQNEAQ in the germline V gene. The CDR3 is made up of 14 amino acids. The CDR3 loop is CASSSIDSSYEQYF. The CDR3 nucleotides are TGTGCCAGCAGCTCAATCGACAGTTCCTACGAGCAGTACTTC.

On this clonotype: This clone may be a read error of a much larger clone one base away. The chain employs TRBV7-9 and TRBJ2-7; D not resolved. Germline CDR1 and CDR2: SEHNR and FQNEAQ (reference sequence). With 5 bases removed from V and 0 bases from J, the gap between germline ends came to 11 bases. The CDR3 has 14 residues. CDR3 in DNA: TGTGCCAGCAGCCACCGGGTCAGCTCCTACGAGCAGTACTTC. It translates to CASSHRVSSYEQYF.

The gene calls are TRBV5-5 and TRBJ1-5; 7 bases agree with TRBD1. V shed 2 bases and J 6 bases; nucleotides not matched to a gene: 8. The germline V gene encodes CDR1 SGHKS and CDR2 YYEKEE (reference sequence). There are 15 residues in the CDR3. The CDR3 DNA sequence: TGTGCCAGCAGCTTAGGCCCAGGGGGTGGTCAGCCCCAGCATTTT. Amino acids: CASSLGPGGGQPQHF.

In this sample, this clonotype turned up a few times. The chain carries TRBV10-2 and TRBJ2-1; 10 nucleotides align to TRBD1. The ends lost 6 bases at V and 2 bases at J; junction bases unmatched: 4. The germline V gene has CDR1 WSHSY and CDR2 SAAADI. This CDR3 has 15 residues. The CDR3 region has the DNA TGCGCCAGCAGGTTGGGACAGGGGACCTACAATGAGCAGTTCTTC. Translation: CASRLGQGTYNEQFF.